Listed below are T cell receptor beta chains from one sample, sequenced in a study of cytomegalovirus exposure and HLA in healthy donors. Sequencing used immunoSEQ multiplex PCR; TCRdb keeps in-frame clones, though not all of them. The sample records roughly 300,000 clones, around 87% being singletons. Material: PBMCs. These receptors were taken from a woman under 30 in good health and CMV-seronegative. The CDR3 runs from the conserved cysteine through the conserved F or W. D genes are given only for firm matches. The listing skips clone size in some rows; elsewhere it reads once, few, many or a size class.

CDR3,DNA,J,length,D,V,size
CASSSQFRPTGGDTQYF,TGTGCCAGCAGTTCCCAGTTTAGGCCTACGGGGGGGGATACGCAGTATTTT,TRBJ2-3,17,TRBD2,TRBV28,.
CASSPTEISGNTIYF,TGTGCCAGCAGCCCTACAGAGATCTCTGGAAACACCATATATTTT,TRBJ1-3,15,.,TRBV7-2,.
CASSYPSLRQVYF,TGTGCCAGCAGTTACCCGAGTCTTCGGCAGGTCTATTTT,TRBJ2-3,13,.,TRBV6-6,once
CASSVEQEQFF,TGTGCCAGCAGCGTAGAACAGGAGCAGTTCTTC,TRBJ2-1,11,.,TRBV9,.
CATSKGRSSYNSPLHF,TGTGCCACCAGCAAGGGGAGGAGCTCCTATAATTCACCCCTCCACTTT,TRBJ1-6,16,.,TRBV15,.
CASSLPAGREETQYF,TGTGCCAGCAGCTTACCGGCGGGGAGGGAAGAGACCCAGTACTTC,TRBJ2-5,15,TRBD2,TRBV7-9,few
CASSGVPGGSGELFF,TGTGCCAGCAGCGGGGTCCCAGGAGGGTCCGGGGAGCTGTTTTTT,TRBJ2-2,15,.,TRBV9,.
CASSEGQGTPYEQYF,TGTGCCAGCAGTGAGGGACAGGGGACCCCCTACGAGCAGTACTTC,TRBJ2-7,15,TRBD1,TRBV27,.
CCAGAKETHTQYF,TGTTGCGCGGGAGCAAAAGAAACACATACGCAGTATTTT,TRBJ2-3,13,TRBD2,TRBV28,.
CASSTGTAYQETQYF,TGTGCCAGCAGCACCGGGACAGCCTATCAAGAGACCCAGTACTTC,TRBJ2-5,15,TRBD1,TRBV28,.
CATSRDPVRSYNEQFF,TGTGCCACCAGCAGAGATCCAGTAAGATCATACAATGAGCAGTTCTTC,TRBJ2-1,16,.,TRBV15,.
CASSQDGTGYQPQHF,TGCGCCAGCAGCCAAGACGGGACAGGGTATCAGCCCCAGCATTTT,TRBJ1-5,15,TRBD1,TRBV4-1,once